The 6 T cell receptor beta chains below all came from one sample that was sequenced in a study of blood T cells in healthy people across ages. Combining a sample-barcoded 5' primer with a J-beta primer mix, a second PCR ran for about 7 to 12 cycles. TCRdb passed the 5' RACE reads through MiXCR, listing each CDR3 protein once. Of around 1,500,000 distinct CDR3 sequences in the sample, around two fifths were seen once. The sequencing input was blood. Receptors were obtained from a woman younger than 35 in good health.

This clonotype was seen more than once but under ten times. The chain recombines TRBV20-1 with TRBJ1-1; 10 bases line up with TRBD1. The V segment lost 5 bases and the J segment 9 bases; nucleotides outside the gene matches: 12. CDR3 length equals 14 residues. The germline gives CDR1 DFQATT, CDR2 SNEGSKA (reference sequence). DNA for the CDR3: TGCAGTGCTCCAAGACCGGGACAGGGGTCCCAAGCTTTCTTT. Translating gives CSAPRPGQGSQAFF.

J is TRBJ2-1 and V is TRBV21-1; the DNA was not compared with TRBD1, the D call given in the table. TRBV21-1 is marked as a pseudogene. The CDR3 extends over 13 amino acids. CDR3 in DNA: TGTGCCAGCAGCAAAGCACAGGGCCGTGAGCAGTTCTTC. This codes for CASSKAQGREQFF.

This clonotype was found many times. The V and J genes are TRBV6-2 or TRBV6-3 and TRBJ2-1; 10 bases are shared with TRBD2. The germline V gene encodes CDR1 MNHEY and CDR2 SVGEGT. V was pared by 2 bases and J by 0 bases, with 13 bases of the junction left unmatched. This CDR3 region has 20 residues. CDR3 amino acids: CASSYRPSGSGGASYNEQFF. CDR3 nucleotides: TGTGCCAGCAGTTACCGTCCCTCAGGAAGCGGGGGGGCCTCCTACAATGAGCAGTTCTTC.

There are a few counts of this clonotype. This chain connects TRBV15 to TRBJ2-1; D possibly corresponds to TRBD1 (5 bases). The CDR3 consists of 15 residues. Germline loops: CDR1 LNHNV, CDR2 YYDKDF (reference sequence). The V end lost 0 bases, the J end lost 6 bases, and 12 bases lay between the germline ends. The CDR3 nucleotides are TGTGCCACCAGCAGAGATCAGGGAATGTCCAATGAGCAGTTCTTC. Amino acid sequence: CATSRDQGMSNEQFF.

This sequence joins TRBV5-5 and TRBJ2-5; D is ambiguous. This CDR3 region has 14 residues. With 1 base removed from V and 2 bases from J, the gap between germline ends came to 9 bases. The V gene's germline CDR1 is SGHKS and CDR2 YYEKEE (reference sequence). Here the CDR3 DNA reads TGTGCCAGCAGCTTGAGGACGGCACAAGAGACCCAGTACTTC. It yields the protein CASSLRTAQETQYF.

This chain links TRBV7-3 with TRBJ2-7, with 10 bases identical to TRBD2. The J segment lost 1 base and the V segment lost 5 bases, leaving 11 bases of the junction unmatched. Per the germline V gene, CDR1 is SGHTA and CDR2 is FQGTGA. CDR3 length: 17 residues. The CDR3, as DNA: TGTGCCAGCAGCCCCCGCCCCTCTAGCGGGGGTTCCTACGAGCAGTACTTC. Encoded protein: CASSPRPSSGGSYEQYF.